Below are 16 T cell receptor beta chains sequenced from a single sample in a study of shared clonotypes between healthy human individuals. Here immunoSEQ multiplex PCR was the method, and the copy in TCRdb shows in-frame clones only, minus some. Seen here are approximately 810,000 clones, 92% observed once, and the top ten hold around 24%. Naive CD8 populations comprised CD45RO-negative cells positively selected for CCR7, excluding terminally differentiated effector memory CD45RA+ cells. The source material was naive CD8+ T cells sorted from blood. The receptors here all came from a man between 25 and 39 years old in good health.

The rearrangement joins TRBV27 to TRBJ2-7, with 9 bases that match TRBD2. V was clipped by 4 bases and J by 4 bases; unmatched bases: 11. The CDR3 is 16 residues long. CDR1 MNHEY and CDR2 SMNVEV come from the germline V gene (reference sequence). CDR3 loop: CASSSLSGTSLYEQYF. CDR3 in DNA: TGTGCCAGCAGTTCGCTTTCCGGGACTAGCTTATACGAGCAGTACTTC.

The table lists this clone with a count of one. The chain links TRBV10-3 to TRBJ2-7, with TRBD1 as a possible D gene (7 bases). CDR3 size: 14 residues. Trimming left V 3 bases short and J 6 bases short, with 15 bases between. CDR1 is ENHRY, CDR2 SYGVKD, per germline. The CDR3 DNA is TGTGCCATCAGTGACCCCAGGGGGGATGGCGAGCAGTACTTC. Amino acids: CAISDPRGDGEQYF.

CDR3 nucleotides: TGCGCCAGCAGCCAAGTTTATATTGGGAGTGCGGCCTACGAGCAGTACTTC. Amino acids: CASSQVYIGSAAYEQYF. V is TRBV4-1 and J is TRBJ2-7; D is possibly TRBD2 (5 bases). The CDR3 runs 17 residues. CDR1 MGHRA and CDR2 YSYEKL come from the germline V gene. Trimming stripped 1 base from V and 2 bases from J, with 18 bases between.

The CDR3 coding sequence is TGTGCCAGCAGCTTAATCCACTCGGGCCGGGGGACTAGCGGGGAGAGCTCCTACGAGCAGTACTTC. This codes for CASSLIHSGRGTSGESSYEQYF. This chain connects TRBV13 to TRBJ2-7; 13 nucleotides align to TRBD2. The CDR3 is 22 amino acids. Germline assignment: CDR1 PRHDT and CDR2 FYEKMQ (reference sequence). V lost 2 bases to trimming and J lost 0 bases; unmatched junction nucleotides: 19.

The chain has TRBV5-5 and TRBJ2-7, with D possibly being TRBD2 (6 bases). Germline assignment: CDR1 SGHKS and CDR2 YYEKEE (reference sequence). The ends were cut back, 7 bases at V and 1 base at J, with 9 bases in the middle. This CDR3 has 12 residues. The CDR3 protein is CASGRESYEQYF. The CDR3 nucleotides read TGTGCCAGCGGTCGGGAGTCCTACGAGCAGTACTTC.

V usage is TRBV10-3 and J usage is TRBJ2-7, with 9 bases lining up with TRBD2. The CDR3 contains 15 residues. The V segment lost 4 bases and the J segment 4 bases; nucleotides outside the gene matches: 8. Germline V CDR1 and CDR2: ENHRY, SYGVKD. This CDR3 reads CAISGTTSGGYEQYF. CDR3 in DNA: TGTGCCATCAGTGGGACGACTAGCGGAGGTTACGAGCAGTACTTC.

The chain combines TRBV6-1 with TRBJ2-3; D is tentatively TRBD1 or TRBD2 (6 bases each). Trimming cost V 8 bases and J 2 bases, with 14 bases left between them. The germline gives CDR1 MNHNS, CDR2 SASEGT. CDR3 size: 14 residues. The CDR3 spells CASSEGHFTDTQYF. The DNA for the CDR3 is TGTGCCAGCTCGGAGGGACATTTCACAGATACGCAGTATTTT.

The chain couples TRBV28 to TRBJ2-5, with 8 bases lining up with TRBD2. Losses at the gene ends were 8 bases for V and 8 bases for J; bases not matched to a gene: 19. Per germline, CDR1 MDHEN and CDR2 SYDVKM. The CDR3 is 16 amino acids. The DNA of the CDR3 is TGTGCCAGCCGAACCCCTACACTAGCGGCGATGGGTACCCAGTACTTC. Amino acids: CASRTPTLAAMGTQYF. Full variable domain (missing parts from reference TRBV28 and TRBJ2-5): DVKVTQSSRYLVKRTGEKVFLECVQDMDHENMFWYRQDPGLGLRLIYFSYDVKMKEKGDIPEGYSVSREKKERFSLILESASTNQTSMYLCASRTPTLAAMGTQYFGPGTRLLVL.

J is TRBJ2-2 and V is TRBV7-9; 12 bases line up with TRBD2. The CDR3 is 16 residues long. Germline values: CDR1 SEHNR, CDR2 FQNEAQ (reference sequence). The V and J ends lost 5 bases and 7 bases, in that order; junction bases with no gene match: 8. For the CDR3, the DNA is TGTGCCAGCAGCAAGGCTAGCGGGAGGGTTGTCGGGGAGCTGTTTTTT. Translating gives CASSKASGRVVGELFF. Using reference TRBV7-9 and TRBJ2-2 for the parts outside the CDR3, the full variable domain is DTGVSQNPRHKITKRGQNVTFRCDPISEHNRLYWYRQTLGQGPEFLTYFQNEAQLEKSRLLSDRFSAERPKGSFSTLEIQRTEQGDSAMYLCASSKASGRVVGELFFGEGSRLTVL.

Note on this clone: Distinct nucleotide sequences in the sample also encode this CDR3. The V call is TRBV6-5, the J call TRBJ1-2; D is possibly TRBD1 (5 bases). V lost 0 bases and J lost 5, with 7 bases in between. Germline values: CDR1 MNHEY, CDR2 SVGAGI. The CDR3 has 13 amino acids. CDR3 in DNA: TGTGCCAGCAGTTACTCGGGGCCATATGGCTACACCTTC. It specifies CASSYSGPYGYTF.

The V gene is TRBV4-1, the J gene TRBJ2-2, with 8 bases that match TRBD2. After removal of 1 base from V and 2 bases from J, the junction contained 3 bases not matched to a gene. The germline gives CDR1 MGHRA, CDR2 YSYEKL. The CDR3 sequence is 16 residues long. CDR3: CASSQAGLVNTGELFF. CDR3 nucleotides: TGCGCCAGCAGCCAAGCGGGACTAGTTAACACCGGGGAGCTGTTTTTT.

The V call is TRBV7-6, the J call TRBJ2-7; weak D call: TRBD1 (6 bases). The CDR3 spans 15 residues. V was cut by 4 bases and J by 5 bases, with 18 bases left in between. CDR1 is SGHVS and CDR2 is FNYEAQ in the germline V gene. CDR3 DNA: TGTGCCAGCAGCTCCCTGGGCCAGGGGTTCGACGAGCAGTACTTC. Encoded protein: CASSSLGQGFDEQYF.

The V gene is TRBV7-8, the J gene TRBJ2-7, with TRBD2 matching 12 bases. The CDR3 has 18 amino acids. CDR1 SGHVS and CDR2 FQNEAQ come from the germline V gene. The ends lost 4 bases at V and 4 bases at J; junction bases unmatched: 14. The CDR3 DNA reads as TGTGCCAGCAGCTGGGTAGAGGAGACTAGCGGGAGTATGTACGAGCAGTACTTC. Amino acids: CASSWVEETSGSMYEQYF.

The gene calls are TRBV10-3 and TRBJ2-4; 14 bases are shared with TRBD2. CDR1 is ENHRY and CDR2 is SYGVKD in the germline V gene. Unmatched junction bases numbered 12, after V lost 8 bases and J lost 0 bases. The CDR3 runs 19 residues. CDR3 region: CAILTGTSGSLLAKNIQYF. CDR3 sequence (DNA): TGTGCCATCCTGACCGGGACTAGCGGGAGCCTTCTAGCCAAAAACATTCAGTACTTC.

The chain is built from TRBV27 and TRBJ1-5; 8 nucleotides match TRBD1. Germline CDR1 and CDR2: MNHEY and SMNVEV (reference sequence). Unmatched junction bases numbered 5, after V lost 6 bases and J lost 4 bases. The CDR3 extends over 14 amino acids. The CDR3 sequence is CASRIQGGNQPQHF. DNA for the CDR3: TGTGCCAGCAGGATACAGGGGGGAAATCAGCCCCAGCATTTT.

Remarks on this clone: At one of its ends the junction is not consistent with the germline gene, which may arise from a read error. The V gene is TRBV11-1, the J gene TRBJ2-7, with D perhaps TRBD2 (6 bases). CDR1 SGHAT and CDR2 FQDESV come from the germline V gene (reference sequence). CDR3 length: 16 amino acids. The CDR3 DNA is TGTACCAGCAGCTTACCCCTGGGGGGAAAAGCTTACGAGCAGTACTTC. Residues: CTSSLPLGGKAYEQYF.